Ten or more counts support the clone carrying this T cell receptor beta chain. Its specificity is unknown. Over 170 million TCR-beta sequences (from 15-18 subjects) were yielded by each sequencing run. A single record per CDR3 protein comes from TCRdb applying MiXCR to the 5' RACE reads. In the table there are roughly 30,000 distinct CDR3 sequences, around 25% of which are singletons. The sample originates from a study of neurological immune-mediated disorders. Overall study results and limits: None of the CDR3 amino acid sequences in expanded clones turned up in more than one subject, which points to private repertoires in all groups.

The sorted libraries were prepared using about a million CD4+ or CD8+ T cells that had themselves been sorted. The receptor comes from a man over 45 with HTLV-1-associated myelopathy (HAM/TSP). The sample taken for sequencing was CD4+ T cells from blood.

The DNA for the CDR3 is TGTGCCAGCAGTCTGGGGACAGCACAAACCCGGGGCACTGAAGCTTTCTTT. This gives the protein CASSLGTAQTRGTEAFF. V and J are TRBV12-3 or TRBV12-4 and TRBJ1-1, with TRBD1 matching over 7 bases. The CDR3 contains 17 residues. J lost 4 bases, V lost 5 bases, and 16 bases had no gene match.